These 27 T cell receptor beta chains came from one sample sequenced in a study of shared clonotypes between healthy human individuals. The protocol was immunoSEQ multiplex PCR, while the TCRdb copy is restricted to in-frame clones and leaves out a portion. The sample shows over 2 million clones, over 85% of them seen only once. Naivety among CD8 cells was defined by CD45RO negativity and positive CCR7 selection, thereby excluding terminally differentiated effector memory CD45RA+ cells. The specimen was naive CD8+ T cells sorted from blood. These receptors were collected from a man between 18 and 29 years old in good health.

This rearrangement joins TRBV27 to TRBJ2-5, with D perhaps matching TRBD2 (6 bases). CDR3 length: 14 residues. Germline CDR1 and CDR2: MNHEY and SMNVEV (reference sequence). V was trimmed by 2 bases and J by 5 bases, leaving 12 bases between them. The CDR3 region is CASSLRGSWETQYF. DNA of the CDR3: TGTGCCAGCAGTTTACGGGGGAGTTGGGAGACCCAGTACTTC.

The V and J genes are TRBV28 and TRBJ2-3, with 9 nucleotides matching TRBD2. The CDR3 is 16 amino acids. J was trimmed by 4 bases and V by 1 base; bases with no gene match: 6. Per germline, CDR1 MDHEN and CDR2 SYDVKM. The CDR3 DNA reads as TGTGCCAGCAGTTTATTGCGGGAGGGTGTGGCAGATACGCAGTATTTT. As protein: CASSLLREGVADTQYF.

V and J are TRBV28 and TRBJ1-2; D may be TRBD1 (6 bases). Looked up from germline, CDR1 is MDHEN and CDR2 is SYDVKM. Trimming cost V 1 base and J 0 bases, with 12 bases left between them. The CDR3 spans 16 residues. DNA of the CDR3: TGTGCCAGCAGTTTATCCGTCGAGGGGGCTAACTATGGCTACACCTTC. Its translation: CASSLSVEGANYGYTF.

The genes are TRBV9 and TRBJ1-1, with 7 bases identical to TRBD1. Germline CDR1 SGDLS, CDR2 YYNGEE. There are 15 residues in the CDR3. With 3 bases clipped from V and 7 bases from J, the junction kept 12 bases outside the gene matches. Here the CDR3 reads CASSEIDRVGLEAFF. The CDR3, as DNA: TGTGCCAGCAGCGAAATCGACAGGGTGGGCCTTGAAGCTTTCTTT. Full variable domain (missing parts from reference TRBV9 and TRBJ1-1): DSGVTQTPKHLITATGQRVTLRCSPRSGDLSVYWYQQSLDQGLQFLIQYYNGEERAKGNILERFSAQQFPDLHSELNLSSLELGDSALYFCASSEIDRVGLEAFFGQGTRLTVV.

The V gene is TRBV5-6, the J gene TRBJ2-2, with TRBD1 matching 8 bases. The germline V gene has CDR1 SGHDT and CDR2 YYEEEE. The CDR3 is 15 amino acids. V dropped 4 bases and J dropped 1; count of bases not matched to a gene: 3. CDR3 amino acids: CASSRTGMNTGELFF. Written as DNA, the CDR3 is TGTGCCAGCAGCCGGACAGGGATGAACACCGGGGAGCTGTTTTTT.

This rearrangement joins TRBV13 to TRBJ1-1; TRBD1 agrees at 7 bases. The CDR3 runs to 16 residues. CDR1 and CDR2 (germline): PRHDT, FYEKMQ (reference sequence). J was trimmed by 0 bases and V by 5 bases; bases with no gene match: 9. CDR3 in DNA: TGTGCCAGCAGCCCCCGACAGGGAACAATGAACACTGAAGCTTTCTTT. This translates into CASSPRQGTMNTEAFF.

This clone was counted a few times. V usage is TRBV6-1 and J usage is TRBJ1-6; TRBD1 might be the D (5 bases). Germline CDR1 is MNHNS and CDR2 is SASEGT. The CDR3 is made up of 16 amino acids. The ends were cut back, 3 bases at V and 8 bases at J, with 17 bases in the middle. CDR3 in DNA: TGTGCCAGCAGTGAGATGTGGTCATGGGGGGATTCACCCCTCCACTTT. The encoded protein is CASSEMWSWGDSPLHF.

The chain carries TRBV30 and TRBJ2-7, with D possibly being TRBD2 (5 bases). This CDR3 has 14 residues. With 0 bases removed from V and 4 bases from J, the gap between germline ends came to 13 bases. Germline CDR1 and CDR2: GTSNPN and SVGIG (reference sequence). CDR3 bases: TGTGCCTGGAGTGTTGAGTCCCCGGGGTACGAGCAGTACTTC. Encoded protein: CAWSVESPGYEQYF.

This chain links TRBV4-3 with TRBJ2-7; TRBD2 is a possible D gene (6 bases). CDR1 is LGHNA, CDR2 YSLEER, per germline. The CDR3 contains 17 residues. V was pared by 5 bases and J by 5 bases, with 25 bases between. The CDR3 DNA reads TGCGCCAGCAGCGAGGAACTGGAGGGCGGGATTAGCGACGAGCAGTACTTC. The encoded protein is CASSEELEGGISDEQYF.

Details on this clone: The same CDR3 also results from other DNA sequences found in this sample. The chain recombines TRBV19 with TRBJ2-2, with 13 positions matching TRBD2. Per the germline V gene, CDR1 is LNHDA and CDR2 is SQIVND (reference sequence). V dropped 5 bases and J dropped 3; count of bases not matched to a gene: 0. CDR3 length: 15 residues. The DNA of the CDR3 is TGTGCCAGTAGTGGACTAGCGGGAGACACCGGGGAGCTGTTTTTT. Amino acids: CASSGLAGDTGELFF.

CDR3 DNA: TGTGCCAGCAGTGTTTCGAGGAACACCGGGGAGCTGTTTTTT. Translation: CASSVSRNTGELFF. This sequence joins TRBV6-1 and TRBJ2-2, with D uncertain. The CDR3 is 14 residues long. Germline loops: CDR1 MNHNS, CDR2 SASEGT. With 4 bases removed from V and 1 base from J, the gap between germline ends came to 7 bases.

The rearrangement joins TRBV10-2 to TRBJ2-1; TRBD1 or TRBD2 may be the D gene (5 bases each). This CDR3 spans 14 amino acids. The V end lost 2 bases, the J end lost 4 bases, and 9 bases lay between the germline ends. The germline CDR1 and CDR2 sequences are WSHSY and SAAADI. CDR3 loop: CASSETGGYNEQFF. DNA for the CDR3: TGCGCCAGCAGTGAGACAGGAGGTTACAATGAGCAGTTCTTC.

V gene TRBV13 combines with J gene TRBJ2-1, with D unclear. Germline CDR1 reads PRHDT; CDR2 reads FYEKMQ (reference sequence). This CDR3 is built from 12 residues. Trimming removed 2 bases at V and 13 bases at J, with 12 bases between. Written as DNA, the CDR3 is TGTGCCAGCAGCTTAATAAGCGAGACCCAGTTCTTC. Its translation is CASSLISETQFF. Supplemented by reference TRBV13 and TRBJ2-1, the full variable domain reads AAGVIQSPRHLIKEKRETATLKCYPIPRHDTVYWYQQGPGQDPQFLISFYEKMQSDKGSIPDRFSAQQFSDYHSELNMSSLELGDSALYFCASSLISETQFFGPGTRLTVL.

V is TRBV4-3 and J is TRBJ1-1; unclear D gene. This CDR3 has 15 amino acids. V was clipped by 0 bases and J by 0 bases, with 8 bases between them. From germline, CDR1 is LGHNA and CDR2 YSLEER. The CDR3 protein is CASSQDVGMNTEAFF. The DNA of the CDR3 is TGCGCCAGCAGCCAAGATGTGGGGATGAACACTGAAGCTTTCTTT.

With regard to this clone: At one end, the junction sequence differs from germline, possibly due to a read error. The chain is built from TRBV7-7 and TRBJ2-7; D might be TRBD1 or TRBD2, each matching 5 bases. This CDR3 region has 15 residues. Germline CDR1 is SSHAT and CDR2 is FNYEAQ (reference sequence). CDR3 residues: CASSLGPPAGYEQYF. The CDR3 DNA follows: TGTGCTAGCAGCTTGGGACCGCCGGCTGGCTACGAGCAGTACTTC.

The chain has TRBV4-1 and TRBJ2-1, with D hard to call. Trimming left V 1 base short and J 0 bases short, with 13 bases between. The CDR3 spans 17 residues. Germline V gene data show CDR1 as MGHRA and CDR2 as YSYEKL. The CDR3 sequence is CASSQVGESLSYNEQFF. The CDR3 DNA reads TGCGCCAGCAGCCAAGTGGGTGAGTCTCTCTCCTACAATGAGCAGTTCTTC.

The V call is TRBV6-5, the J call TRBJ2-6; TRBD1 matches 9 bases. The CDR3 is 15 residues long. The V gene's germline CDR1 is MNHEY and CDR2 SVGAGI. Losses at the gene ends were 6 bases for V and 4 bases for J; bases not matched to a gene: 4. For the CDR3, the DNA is TGTGCCAGCAGAACACAGGGGGCCGGGGCCAACGTCCTGACTTTC. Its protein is CASRTQGAGANVLTF.

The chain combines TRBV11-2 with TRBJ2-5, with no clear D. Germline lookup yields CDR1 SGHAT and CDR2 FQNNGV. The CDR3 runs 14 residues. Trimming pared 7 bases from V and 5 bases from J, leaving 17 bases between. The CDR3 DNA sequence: TGTGCCAGCAACCCTGGGGTAGGGTACGAGACCCAGTACTTC. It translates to CASNPGVGYETQYF.

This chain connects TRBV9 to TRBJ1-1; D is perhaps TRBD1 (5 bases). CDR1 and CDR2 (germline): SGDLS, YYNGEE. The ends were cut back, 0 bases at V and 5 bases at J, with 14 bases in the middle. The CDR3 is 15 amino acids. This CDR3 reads CASSVDGASGTEAFF. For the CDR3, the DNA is TGTGCCAGCAGCGTAGATGGGGCATCAGGGACTGAAGCTTTCTTT.

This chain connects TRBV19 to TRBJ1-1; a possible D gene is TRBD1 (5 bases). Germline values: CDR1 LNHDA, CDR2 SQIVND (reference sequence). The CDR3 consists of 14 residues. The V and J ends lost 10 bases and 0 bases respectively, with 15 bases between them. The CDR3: CATSSGWMNTEAFF. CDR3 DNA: TGTGCCACAAGTTCAGGGTGGATGAACACTGAAGCTTTCTTT.

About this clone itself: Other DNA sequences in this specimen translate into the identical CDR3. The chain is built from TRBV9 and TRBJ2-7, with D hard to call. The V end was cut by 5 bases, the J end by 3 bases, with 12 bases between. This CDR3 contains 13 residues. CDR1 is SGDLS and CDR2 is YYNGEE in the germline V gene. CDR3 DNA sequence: TGTGCCAGCAGTGTGACGCCGGGCTACGAGCAGTACTTC. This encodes CASSVTPGYEQYF.

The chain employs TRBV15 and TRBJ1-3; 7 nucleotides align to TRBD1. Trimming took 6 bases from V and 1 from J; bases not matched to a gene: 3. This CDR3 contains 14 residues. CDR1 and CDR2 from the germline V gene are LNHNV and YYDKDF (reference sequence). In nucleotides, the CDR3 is TGTGCCACCAGAACAGGGGCTTCTGGAAACACCATATATTTT. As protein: CATRTGASGNTIYF.

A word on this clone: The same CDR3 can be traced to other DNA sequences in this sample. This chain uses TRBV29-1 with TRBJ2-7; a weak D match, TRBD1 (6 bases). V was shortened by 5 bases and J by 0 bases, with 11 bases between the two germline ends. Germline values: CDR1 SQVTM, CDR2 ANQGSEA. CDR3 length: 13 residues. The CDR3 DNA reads TGCAGCGTTAACAGGGACAACTCCTACGAGCAGTACTTC. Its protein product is CSVNRDNSYEQYF.

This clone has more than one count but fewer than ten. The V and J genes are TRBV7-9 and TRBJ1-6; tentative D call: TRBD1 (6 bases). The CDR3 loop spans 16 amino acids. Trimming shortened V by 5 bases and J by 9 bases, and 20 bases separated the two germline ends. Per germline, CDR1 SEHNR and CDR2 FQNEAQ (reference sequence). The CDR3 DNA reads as TGTGCCAGCAGCCGGGGCTTGGGGGCTATGGGTTCACCCCTCCACTTT. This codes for CASSRGLGAMGSPLHF.

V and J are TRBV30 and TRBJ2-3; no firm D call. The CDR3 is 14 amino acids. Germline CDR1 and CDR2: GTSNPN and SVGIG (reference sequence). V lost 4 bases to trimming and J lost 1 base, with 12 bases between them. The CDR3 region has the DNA TGTGCCTGGACATTGGGCAGCGGCACAGATACGCAGTATTTT. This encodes CAWTLGSGTDTQYF.

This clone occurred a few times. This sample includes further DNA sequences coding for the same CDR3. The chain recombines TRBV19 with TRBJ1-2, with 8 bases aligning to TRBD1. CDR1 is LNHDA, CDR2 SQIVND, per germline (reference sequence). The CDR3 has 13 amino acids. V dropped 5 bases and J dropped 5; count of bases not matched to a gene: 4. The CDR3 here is CASSPGQGYGYTF. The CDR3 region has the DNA TGTGCCAGTAGTCCCGGACAGGGATATGGCTACACCTTC.

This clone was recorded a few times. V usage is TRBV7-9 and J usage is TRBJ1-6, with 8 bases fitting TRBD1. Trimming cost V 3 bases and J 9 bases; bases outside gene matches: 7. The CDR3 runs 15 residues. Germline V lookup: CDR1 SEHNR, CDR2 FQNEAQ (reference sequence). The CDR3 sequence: CASSFLQGAVSPLHF. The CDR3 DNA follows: TGTGCCAGCAGCTTCCTGCAGGGGGCGGTTTCACCCCTCCACTTT.